This TCR beta chain is from a study of CD8+CD57+ T cells in acquired aplastic anemia. Overall study: Mean DNA quantity obtained from sorted CD4+ and CD8+ cells was around 3.2 ug.

All sequencing subjects had displayed CD8+CD57+ cell expansion on flow cytometry. The CDR3 is 16 amino acids. The V gene's germline CDR1 is SEHNR and CDR2 FQNEAQ (reference sequence). The V segment lost 5 bases and the J segment 7 bases; nucleotides outside the gene matches: 13. Genomic DNA acted as the template from which TCR beta VDJ combination and CDR3 sequence profiling were carried out. TCRdb passed the reads through MiXCR, listing each CDR3 protein once. The sample lists 200,000 to 300,000 distinct CDR3 sequences, roughly 82% seen once, with approximately 42% in the top ten. Study-level points and caveats: There were about 27 CD8+ CDR3 sequences that occurred in both patients and controls.

Remarks on this clonotype: Its antigen is as yet unknown.

Sequenced sample: sorted CD4+, CD8+, or CD8+CD57+ T cells (not recorded which) from PBMCs. This clonotype was sampled from a human donor with aplastic anemia. V usage is TRBV7-9 and J usage is TRBJ2-2; 7 bases line up with TRBD1. In DNA form, the CDR3 reads TGTGCCAGCAGCGCCCGGGACAGCGGACGGGACGGGGAGCTGTTTTTT. Residues: CASSARDSGRDGELFF.